These T cell receptor beta chains were read from a single sample in a study of OX40 agonist ivuxolimab in advanced cancers. The protocol was immunoSEQ multiplex PCR, while the TCRdb copy is restricted to in-frame clones and leaves out a portion. Altogether tens of thousands of clones are present, roughly four fifths being singletons, with the ten largest covering under 7%. Sequences were derived from CD4+ or CD8+ T cells sorted from blood, sampled in a trial of the OX40 agonist ivuxolimab. These TCRs come from an adult with an advanced solid tumor such as melanoma, head and neck, liver or kidney cancer. CDR3s include the opening cysteine and the closing phenylalanine or tryptophan. A D gene is named only where the DNA matches it firmly. Rows may omit the clone size; those that give it use once, few, many or a size class.

D gene	V gene	J gene	clone size	CDR3 protein	CDR3 DNA
-	TRBV7-6	TRBJ2-7	-	CASSPGGWTNEQYF	TGTGCCAGCAGCCCAGGAGGGTGGACTAACGAGCAGTACTTC
-	TRBV5-4	TRBJ1-5	-	CASSLEARWLGSNQPQHF	TGTGCCAGCAGCTTGGAAGCCCGATGGCTAGGGAGCAATCAGCCCCAGCATTTT
-	TRBV6-5	TRBJ1-5	-	CASSYDGERWQPQHF	TGTGCCAGCAGTTACGACGGGGAGAGGTGGCAGCCCCAGCATTTT
-	TRBV27	TRBJ1-3	-	CASSPSVVSGNTIYF	TGTGCCAGCAGTCCTTCGGTGGTTTCTGGAAACACCATATATTTT
TRBD1	TRBV4-1	TRBJ1-2	-	CASSIRTGVTYGYTF	TGCGCCAGCAGCATTCGGACAGGGGTGACCTATGGCTACACCTTC
TRBD2	TRBV6-5	TRBJ2-1	-	CASSYMRAGGYNEQFF	TGTGCCAGCAGTTACATGAGGGCGGGAGGGTACAATGAGCAGTTCTTC
TRBD1	TRBV27	TRBJ2-2	-	CASSFRQGANTGELFF	TGTGCCAGCAGTTTTCGGCAGGGGGCGAACACCGGGGAGCTGTTTTTT
-	TRBV5-8	TRBJ2-1	-	CASSPGHLYNEQFF	TGTGCCAGCAGCCCGGGACATCTATACAATGAGCAGTTCTTC
-	TRBV10-1	TRBJ2-5	once	CASSERAGQETQYF	TGCGCCAGCAGTGAGAGGGCAGGACAAGAGACCCAGTACTTC
TRBD2	TRBV5-6	TRBJ2-5	-	CASSFGAGTETQYF	TGTGCCAGCAGCTTCGGAGCGGGGACGGAGACCCAGTACTTC
TRBD1	TRBV7-7	TRBJ2-5	-	CASSRRGQGTQYF	TGTGCTAGCAGCCGCAGGGGGCAGGGGACCCAGTACTTC
-	TRBV28	TRBJ2-1	-	CASSPRVRGNNEQFF	TGTGCCAGCAGTCCGCGGGTGAGAGGGAACAATGAGCAGTTCTTC
TRBD1	TRBV5-4	TRBJ1-4	-	CASSPSRDSNEKLFF	TGTGCCAGCAGCCCCTCCCGGGACAGTAATGAAAAACTGTTTTTT
TRBD1	TRBV25-1	TRBJ2-3	-	CASSEGQVEDTQYF	TGTGCCAGCAGTGAGGGACAGGTCGAGGATACGCAGTATTTT
-	TRBV6-6	TRBJ1-1	-	CASSYDGNAEAFF	TGTGCCAGCAGTTACGACGGGAACGCTGAAGCTTTCTTT
-	TRBV7-6	TRBJ2-2	-	CASSPRDGYTGELFF	TGTGCCAGCAGCCCCCGGGACGGATACACCGGGGAGCTGTTTTTT
-	TRBV7-3	TRBJ2-4	few	CASSLEFGNIQYF	TGTGCCAGCAGCTTGGAGTTTGGAAACATTCAGTACTTC
-	TRBV18	TRBJ2-7	-	CASSPAGQAQGEQYF	TGTGCCAGCTCACCTGCGGGCCAAGCTCAGGGCGAGCAGTACTTC
-	TRBV14	TRBJ2-1	-	CASSQESGGGRGQFF	TGTGCCAGCAGCCAAGAGTCAGGGGGAGGAAGAGGGCAGTTCTTC
-	TRBV7-9	TRBJ1-5	once	CASSQGEKGNQPQHF	TGTGCCAGCAGCCAAGGTGAAAAAGGCAATCAGCCCCAGCATTTT
-	TRBV11-3	TRBJ1-1	-	CASSLEATGEAFF	TGTGCCAGCAGCTTAGAGGCGACGGGTGAAGCTTTCTTT
-	TRBV28	TRBJ2-3	-	CASSLSASAGWGDTQYF	TGTGCCAGCAGTCTGTCTGCCTCCGCGGGCTGGGGAGATACGCAGTATTTT
-	TRBV7-2	TRBJ2-1	-	CASSLSYYNEQFF	TGTGCCAGCAGCTTAAGTTACTACAATGAGCAGTTCTTC